This TCR beta chain is drawn from a study of T cell repertoires in cytomegalovirus infection. V was clipped by 5 bases and J by 8 bases, with 13 bases between them. This CDR3 has 14 residues. Germline assignment: CDR1 SGHDN and CDR2 FVKESK. This clonotype was detected a few times. The antigen is unknown. TCRdb ran MiXCR on the reads and lists one entry per CDR3 protein. The table includes about 600,000 distinct CDR3 sequences, 20% to 30% detected once. The study's findings and limits: Dominant in the ex vivo response were TCR beta clonotypes restricted by HLA-C and specific for CMV. Cumulative frequency of public TCR beta families picked out carriers of CMV plus the relevant HLA.

The source is a human donor in good health (CMV status not recorded). Some clones in this sample may be carry-over from other donors' samples. What was sequenced was CD8+ T cells from PBMCs. The rearrangement uses TRBV14 and TRBJ1-6, with D possibly being TRBD1 (5 bases). The CDR3 coding sequence is TGTGCCAGCAGCGCGAGACAGTGGTATTCACCCCTCCACTTT. Protein product: CASSARQWYSPLHF.